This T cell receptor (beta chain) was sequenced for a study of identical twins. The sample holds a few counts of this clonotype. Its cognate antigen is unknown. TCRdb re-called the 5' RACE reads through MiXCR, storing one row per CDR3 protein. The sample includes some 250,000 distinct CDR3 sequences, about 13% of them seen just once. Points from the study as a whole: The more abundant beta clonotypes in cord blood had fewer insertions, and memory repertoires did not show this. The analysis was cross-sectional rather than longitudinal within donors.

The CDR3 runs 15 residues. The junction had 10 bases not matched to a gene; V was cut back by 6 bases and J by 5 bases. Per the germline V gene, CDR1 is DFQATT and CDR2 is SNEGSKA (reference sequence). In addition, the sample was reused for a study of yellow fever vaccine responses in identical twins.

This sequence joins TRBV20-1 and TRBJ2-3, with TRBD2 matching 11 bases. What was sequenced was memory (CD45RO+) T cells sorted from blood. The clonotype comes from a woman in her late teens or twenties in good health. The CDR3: CSAGVDSGRGDTQYF. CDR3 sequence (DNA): TGCAGTGCAGGGGTCGATAGCGGGAGGGGAGATACGCAGTATTTT.